Each of the 22 T cell receptor beta chains below was sequenced from the same sample in a study of blood T cell repertoires in COVID-19. Method: immunoSEQ multiplex PCR; TCRdb's copy keeps in-frame clones and lacks some. This repertoire shows approximately 150,000 clones, approximately 83% found once; its top ten account for around 1.4%. The sequenced sample consisted of peripheral blood. The receptors derive from a human donor in a cohort sampled during active COVID-19.

The V call is TRBV7-9, the J call TRBJ2-1; D is perhaps TRBD1 (6 bases). V was trimmed by 5 bases and J by 3 bases, leaving 14 bases between them. The CDR3 is 15 residues long. CDR1 is SEHNR and CDR2 is FQNEAQ in the germline V gene (reference sequence). CDR3 nucleotide sequence: TGTGCCAGCAGCCCACCGGGACACCGCTACAATGAGCAGTTCTTC. Translation gives CASSPPGHRYNEQFF.

The chain has TRBV10-3 and TRBJ2-7; TRBD2 matches at 13 bases. CDR3 length equals 16 residues. Germline V gene lookup returns CDR1 ENHRY and CDR2 SYGVKD. Germline trimming cut 3 bases from V and 1 base from J; bases unmatched to any gene: 3. The CDR3 DNA is TGTGCCATCAGTGAAGGACTAGCGGGAGTATCCTACGAGCAGTACTTC. Translating it yields CAISEGLAGVSYEQYF.

This chain links TRBV3-1 (or the pseudogene TRBV3-2) with TRBJ1-2, with D uncertain. Germline loops: CDR1 LGHDT, CDR2 YNNKEL (reference sequence). The V end lost 1 base, the J end lost 4 bases, and 10 bases lay between the germline ends. CDR3 size: 14 residues. CDR3 sequence: CASSQGTDLYGYTF. CDR3 DNA: TGTGCCAGCAGCCAAGGCACAGATCTCTATGGCTACACCTTC.

The V gene is TRBV19, the J gene TRBJ1-1; weak D call: TRBD1 (6 bases). The V end was cut by 5 bases, the J end by 1 base, with 14 bases between. The CDR3 has 15 amino acids. Germline V CDR1 and CDR2: LNHDA, SQIVND (reference sequence). This CDR3 reads CASSPPTGRNTEAFF. The CDR3 nucleotides are TGTGCCAGTAGTCCTCCCACAGGGAGGAACACTGAAGCTTTCTTT.

This clone has only one observation. The rearrangement links TRBV15 to TRBJ2-3; D is undetermined. CDR3 length: 14 amino acids. V was trimmed by 3 bases and J by 1 base, leaving 8 bases between them. The germline CDR1 and CDR2 sequences are LNHNV and YYDKDF (reference sequence). The CDR3 nucleotides are TGTGCCACCAGCAGTCTCTCTGGCACAGATACGCAGTATTTT. This gives the protein CATSSLSGTDTQYF.

The chain employs TRBV7-6 and TRBJ2-1, with TRBD2 identical over 10 bases. This CDR3 has 16 amino acids. The V and J ends lost 5 bases and 4 bases, in that order; junction bases with no gene match: 8. CDR1 SGHVS and CDR2 FNYEAQ come from the germline V gene. The CDR3 DNA reads TGTGCCAGCAGCGCGCCCCCTAGCGGGAGTTACAATGAGCAGTTCTTC. It translates to CASSAPPSGSYNEQFF.

The chain has TRBV7-9 and TRBJ2-5; 10 bases map to TRBD2. The length of the CDR3 is 14 residues. The junction had 10 bases not matched to a gene; V was cut back by 10 bases and J by 5 bases. The V gene's germline CDR1 is SEHNR and CDR2 FQNEAQ (reference sequence). The CDR3 reads CATPRGAGGETQYF. The CDR3 DNA reads TGTGCCACACCTCGAGGAGCGGGAGGGGAGACCCAGTACTTC.

The V call is TRBV2, the J call TRBJ1-4; 7 positions match TRBD1. The CDR3 totals 15 residues. Germline V gives CDR1 SNHLY, CDR2 FYNNEI. Trimming took 7 bases from V and 4 from J; bases not matched to a gene: 9. DNA for the CDR3: TGTGCCAGCAATAAAGAAGGGGGCCGTAATGAAAAACTGTTTTTT. It yields the protein CASNKEGGRNEKLFF.

The V and J genes are TRBV6-2 or TRBV6-3 and TRBJ2-5; perhaps TRBD2 as D (7 bases). CDR3 length: 14 amino acids. Trimming took 6 bases from V and 4 from J, leaving 15 bases between them. The germline V gene encodes CDR1 MNHEY and CDR2 SVGEGT. The CDR3 DNA sequence: TGTGCCAGCAGCCGAGGGAGGGGGGGAGAGACCCAGTACTTC. As protein: CASSRGRGGETQYF.

This chain links TRBV5-1 with TRBJ2-2; 12 positions match TRBD2. This CDR3 is built from 17 residues. Germline assignment: CDR1 SGHRS and CDR2 YFSETQ. The J segment lost 8 bases and the V segment lost 3 bases, leaving 11 bases of the junction unmatched. Written as DNA, the CDR3 is TGCGCCAGCAGCTCCTCGACTAGCGGGAGTAGATGGGGGGAGCTGTTTTTT. This encodes CASSSSTSGSRWGELFF.

V and J are TRBV5-1 and TRBJ2-7, with 7 nucleotides matching TRBD2. The CDR3 length is 15 residues. Germline CDR1 and CDR2: SGHRS and YFSETQ. V dropped 2 bases and J dropped 3; count of bases not matched to a gene: 8. This CDR3 is CASSFLGRENYEQYF. CDR3 sequence (DNA): TGCGCCAGCAGCTTCTTAGGGAGGGAGAACTACGAGCAGTACTTC.

The chain couples TRBV6-5 to TRBJ2-7; 7 nucleotides match TRBD2. The CDR3 loop spans 16 amino acids. Germline V gives CDR1 MNHEY, CDR2 SVGAGI. Losses at the gene ends were 0 bases for V and 0 bases for J; bases not matched to a gene: 5. For the CDR3, the DNA is TGTGCCAGCAGTTACTCCGCTAGCGGTTTCTCCTACGAGCAGTACTTC. It codes for CASSYSASGFSYEQYF.

This clone was detected once. The CDR3, as DNA: TGTGCCACCAGTGATTTGCGGACAGGGGGGACAGATACGCAGTATTTT. Translation: CATSDLRTGGTDTQYF. This chain uses TRBV24-1 with TRBJ2-3, with 10 bases fitting TRBD1. Trimming took 0 bases from V and 3 from J; bases not matched to a gene: 2. The CDR3 loop spans 16 amino acids. Germline V CDR1 and CDR2: KGHDR, SFDVKD.

About this clone: In the same sample, other DNA sequences code for this CDR3. This chain links TRBV7-3 with TRBJ2-1; 9 bases align to TRBD1. The CDR3 extends over 13 amino acids. The germline V gene has CDR1 SGHTA and CDR2 FQGTGA. Trimming at V came to 6 bases and at J to 7 bases, leaving 4 bases not matched to a gene. Here the CDR3 DNA reads TGTGCCAGCAGTTTTGACAGGGGGAATGAGCAGTTCTTC. As protein: CASSFDRGNEQFF.

This clone has only a few counts. DNA for the CDR3: TGTGCCAGCTTCCACGGGGGTGTCTATGGCTACACCTTC. As protein: CASFHGGVYGYTF. The V and J genes are TRBV19 and TRBJ1-2, with a weak D call TRBD1 (5 bases). The CDR3 is made up of 13 amino acids. Germline CDR1 is LNHDA and CDR2 is SQIVND (reference sequence). V was clipped by 9 bases and J by 4 bases, with 15 bases between them.

The chain couples TRBV20-1 to TRBJ2-1; the D gene is possibly TRBD2 (5 bases). Germline V lookup: CDR1 DFQATT, CDR2 SNEGSKA (reference sequence). Trimming shortened V by 3 bases and J by 10 bases, and 19 bases separated the two germline ends. CDR3 length: 14 amino acids. This CDR3 reads CSASSNGPSGEQFF. CDR3 nucleotides: TGCAGTGCTAGTAGTAACGGCCCCTCGGGGGAGCAGTTCTTC.

The chain carries TRBV15 and TRBJ1-2, with D tentatively TRBD1 (6 bases). Per the germline V gene, CDR1 is LNHNV and CDR2 is YYDKDF (reference sequence). CDR3 size: 15 residues. The ends were cut back, 0 bases at V and 4 bases at J, with 12 bases in the middle. CDR3 sequence reads: CATSREISGVYGYTF. Here the CDR3 DNA reads TGTGCCACCAGCAGAGAGATCTCAGGGGTCTATGGCTACACCTTC. The variable domain in full, completed from reference TRBV15 and TRBJ1-2, reads DAMVIQNPRYQVTQFGKPVTLSCSQTLNHNVMYWYQQKSSQAPKLLFHYYDKDFNNEADTPDNFQSRRPNTSFCFLDIRSPGLGDTAMYLCATSREISGVYGYTFGSGTRLTVV.

This clone has only a few counts. This rearrangement joins TRBV29-1 to TRBJ2-7; TRBD2 matches 10 bases. J was trimmed by 0 bases and V by 4 bases; bases with no gene match: 3. The CDR3 has 14 residues. Germline-derived CDR1 and CDR2 are SQVTM and ANQGSEA. The CDR3 bases are TGCAGCGTTGTAACTAGCGGGGCCTCCTACGAGCAGTACTTC. This translates into CSVVTSGASYEQYF.

The CDR3 sequence is CASSLGDRGIYGYTF. CDR3 nucleotides: TGTGCCAGCAGCTTAGGGGACAGGGGAATCTATGGCTACACCTTC. The rearrangement joins TRBV7-8 to TRBJ1-2; TRBD1 aligns across 10 bases. This CDR3 spans 15 amino acids. The J segment lost 4 bases and the V segment lost 1 base, leaving 3 bases of the junction unmatched. The V gene's germline CDR1 is SGHVS and CDR2 FQNEAQ.

Here the CDR3 reads CASSLDGDNEQYF. Written as DNA, the CDR3 is TGCGCCAGCAGCTTGGATGGGGACAACGAGCAGTACTTC. V usage is TRBV5-1 and J usage is TRBJ2-7, with D perhaps TRBD1 (6 bases). The CDR3 length is 13 residues. V was cut by 0 bases and J by 5 bases, with 9 bases left in between. CDR1 is SGHRS and CDR2 is YFSETQ in the germline V gene.

J is TRBJ1-2 and V is TRBV5-5; D is uncertain. V was clipped by 3 bases and J by 5 bases, with 11 bases between them. Germline assignment: CDR1 SGHKS and CDR2 YYEKEE (reference sequence). The CDR3 contains 13 residues. The CDR3 loop reads CASSYGLAYGYTF. The CDR3 coding sequence is TGTGCCAGCAGCTACGGACTGGCTTATGGCTACACCTTC. Filled out from reference TRBV5-5 and TRBJ1-2, the complete variable domain reads DAGVTQSPTHLIKTRGQQVTLRCSPISGHKSVSWYQQVLGQGPQFIFQYYEKEERGRGNFPDRFSARQFPNYSSELNVNALLLGDSALYLCASSYGLAYGYTFGSGTRLTVV.

The V and J genes are TRBV5-1 and TRBJ2-7; D is perhaps TRBD1 (5 bases). Germline V gene sequence: CDR1 SGHRS, CDR2 YFSETQ. The V and J ends lost 0 bases and 2 bases respectively, with 12 bases between them. This CDR3 region has 15 residues. CDR3 bases: TGCGCCAGCAGCTTGGATGGGGCCGGCGCCTACGAGCAGTACTTC. It translates to CASSLDGAGAYEQYF.